In its sample, the clone carrying this TCR beta chain was seen once. The data stem from a study of shared clonotypes between healthy human individuals. Sequencing used immunoSEQ multiplex PCR; TCRdb keeps in-frame clones, though not all of them. This table holds some 2,500,000 clones, 93% found once. The CDR3 contains 16 residues. Germline-derived CDR1 and CDR2 are MGHDK and SYGVNS. V shed 3 bases and J 5 bases; nucleotides not matched to a gene: 7. The receptor's source is a young man in good health. Some clones in this sample may be carry-over from other donors' samples. The rearrangement joins TRBV25-1 to TRBJ2-2, with 9 bases fitting TRBD2. The sequencing input was naive CD4+ T cells from PBMCs. Sample subset: CD45RA+ positively selected. The CDR3 here is CASSDGSGSRTGELFF. The CDR3 DNA reads as TGTGCCAGCAGTGACGGTAGCGGGAGTAGAACCGGGGAGCTGTTTTTT.